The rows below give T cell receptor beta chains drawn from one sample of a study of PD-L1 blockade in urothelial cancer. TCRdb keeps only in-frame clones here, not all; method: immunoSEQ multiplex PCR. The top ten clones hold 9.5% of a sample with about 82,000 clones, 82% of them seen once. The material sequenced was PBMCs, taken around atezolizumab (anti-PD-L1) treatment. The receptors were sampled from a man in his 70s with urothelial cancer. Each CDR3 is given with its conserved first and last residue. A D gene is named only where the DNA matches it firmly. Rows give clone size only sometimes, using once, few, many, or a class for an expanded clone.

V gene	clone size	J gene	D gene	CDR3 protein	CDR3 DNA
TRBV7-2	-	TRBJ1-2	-	CASSLARQNYGYTF	TGTGCCAGCAGCTTAGCCAGGCAGAACTATGGCTACACCTTC
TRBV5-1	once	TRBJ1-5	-	CASSSTGSGNQPQHF	TGCGCCAGCAGCTCTACGGGGTCGGGCAATCAGCCCCAGCATTTT
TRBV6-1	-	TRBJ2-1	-	CASTLEGRVIQFF	TGTGCCAGCACCTTAGAGGGCAGAGTGATTCAGTTCTTC
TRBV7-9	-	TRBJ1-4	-	CASSLNSQAGEKLFF	TGTGCCAGCAGCTTAAATAGCCAGGCGGGTGAAAAACTGTTTTTT
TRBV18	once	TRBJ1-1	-	CASSPHPIAAESFF	TGTGCCAGCTCACCCCATCCGATCGCAGCGGAATCTTTCTTT
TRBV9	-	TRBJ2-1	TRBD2	CASSGKAGGRNEQFF	TGTGCCAGCAGCGGAAAGGCGGGGGGGCGCAATGAGCAGTTCTTC
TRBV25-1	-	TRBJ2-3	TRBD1	CASSGGQGSTDTQYF	TGTGCCAGCAGTGGGGGACAGGGGAGCACAGATACGCAGTATTTT
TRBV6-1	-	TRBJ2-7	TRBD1	CASSPETGRGEQYF	TGTGCCAGCAGTCCCGAGACAGGGCGCGGGGAGCAGTACTTC
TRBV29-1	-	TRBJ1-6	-	CSVESLSPLHF	TGCAGCGTTGAGAGCCTGTCCCCCCTCCACTTT
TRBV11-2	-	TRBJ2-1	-	CASSLDLGRRLEDEQFF	TGTGCCAGCAGCTTAGATCTAGGTAGGAGACTAGAGGATGAGCAGTTCTTC
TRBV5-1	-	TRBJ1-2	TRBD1	CASSLTDRDPRGYTF	TGCGCCAGCAGCTTGACTGACAGGGACCCTAGGGGCTACACCTTC
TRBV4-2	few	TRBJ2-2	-	CASSLSGAGGTGELFF	TGTGCCAGCAGCCTCTCCGGAGCCGGGGGCACCGGGGAGCTGTTTTTT
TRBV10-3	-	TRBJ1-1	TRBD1	CATTPQGARTEAFF	TGTGCCACCACACCCCAGGGGGCAAGGACTGAAGCTTTCTTT
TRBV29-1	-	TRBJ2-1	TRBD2	CSVGPTSGSDNEQFF	TGCAGCGTTGGCCCAACTAGCGGGAGCGATAATGAGCAGTTCTTC
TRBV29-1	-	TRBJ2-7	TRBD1	CSIETGLSYEQYF	TGCAGCATCGAGACAGGGCTCTCCTACGAGCAGTACTTC
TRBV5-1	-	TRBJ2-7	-	CASWEDSYEQYF	TGCGCCAGCTGGGAGGACTCCTACGAGCAGTACTTC
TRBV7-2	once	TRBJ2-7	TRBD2	CASSQERSGTYEQYF	TGTGCCAGCAGCCAGGAGCGAAGCGGGACCTACGAGCAGTACTTC
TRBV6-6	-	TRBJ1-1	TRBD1	CASSRRDRGLVTEAFF	TGTGCCAGCAGTCGCCGGGACAGGGGGCTTGTAACTGAAGCTTTCTTT
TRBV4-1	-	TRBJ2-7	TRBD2	CASSQKALAGWEQYF	TGCGCCAGCAGCCAAAAGGCACTAGCGGGTTGGGAGCAGTACTTC
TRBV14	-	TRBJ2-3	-	CASSLIYSDTQYF	TGTGCCAGCAGCCTCATCTATTCTGATACGCAGTATTTT